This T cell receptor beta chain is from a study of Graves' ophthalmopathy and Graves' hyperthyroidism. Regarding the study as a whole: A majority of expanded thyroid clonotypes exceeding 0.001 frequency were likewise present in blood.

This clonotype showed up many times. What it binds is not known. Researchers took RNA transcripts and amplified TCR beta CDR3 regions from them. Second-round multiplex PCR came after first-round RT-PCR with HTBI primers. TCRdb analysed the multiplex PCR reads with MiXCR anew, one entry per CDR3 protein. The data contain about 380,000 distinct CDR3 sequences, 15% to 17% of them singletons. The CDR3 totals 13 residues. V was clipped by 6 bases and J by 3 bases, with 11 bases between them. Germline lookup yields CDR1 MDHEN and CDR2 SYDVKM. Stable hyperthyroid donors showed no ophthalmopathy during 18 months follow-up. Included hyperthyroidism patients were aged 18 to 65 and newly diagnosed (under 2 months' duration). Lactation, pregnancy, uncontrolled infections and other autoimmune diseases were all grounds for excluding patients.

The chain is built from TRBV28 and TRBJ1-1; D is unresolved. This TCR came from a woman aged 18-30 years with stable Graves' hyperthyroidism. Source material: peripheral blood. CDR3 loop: CASRLYQDTEAFF. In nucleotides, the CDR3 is TGTGCCAGCAGACTATACCAGGACACTGAAGCTTTCTTT.